This T cell receptor (beta chain) was identified in a study of blood T cell repertoires in COVID-19. Study in general: Donors in the United States, Italy and Spain gave samples during acute or convalescent COVID-19.

Authors' data handling: Estimates of nucleated cell counts were drawn from the amplification of reference gene primers. The protocol was immunoSEQ multiplex PCR, while the TCRdb copy is restricted to in-frame clones and leaves out a portion. V, J and clone size are those of that table, while D and trimming were read from the DNA. This sample has 40,000 or so clones, with approximately 80% found just once. Trimming removed 0 bases from V and 5 bases from J; junction bases left unmatched: 3. The length of the CDR3 is 14 residues. Germline values: CDR1 SGHRS, CDR2 YFSETQ. The chain couples TRBV5-1 to TRBJ2-3; 7 bases map to TRBD2. The clonotype was recovered from a man older than 75 with acute or convalescent COVID-19. The sample was peripheral blood. Written as DNA, the CDR3 is TGCGCCAGCAGCTTGGATCGGGAGGTAGATACGCAGTATTTT. Its translation is CASSLDREVDTQYF.